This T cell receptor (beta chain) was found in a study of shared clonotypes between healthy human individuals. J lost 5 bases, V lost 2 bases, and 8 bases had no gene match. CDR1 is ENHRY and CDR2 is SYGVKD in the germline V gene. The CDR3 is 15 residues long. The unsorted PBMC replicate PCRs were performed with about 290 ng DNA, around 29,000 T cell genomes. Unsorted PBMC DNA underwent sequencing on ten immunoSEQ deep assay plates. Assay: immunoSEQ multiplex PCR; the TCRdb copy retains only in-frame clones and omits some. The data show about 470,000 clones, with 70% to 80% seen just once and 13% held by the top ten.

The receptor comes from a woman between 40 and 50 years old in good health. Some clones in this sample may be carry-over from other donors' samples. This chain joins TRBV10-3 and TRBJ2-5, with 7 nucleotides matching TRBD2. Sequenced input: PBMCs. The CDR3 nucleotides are TGTGCCATCAGTGAGCCGGCCGTGGGGGGGGAGACCCAGTACTTC. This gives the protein CAISEPAVGGETQYF.